The sample holds many counts of the clone carrying this T cell receptor (beta chain). Using RNA template, CDR3s of TCR alpha and beta were amplified with iRepertoire arm-PCR. TCRdb fed the multiplex PCR reads into MiXCR, producing one record per CDR3 protein. The sample lists 150,000 to 200,000 distinct CDR3 sequences, 25% to 35% seen once, with around 20% in the top ten. The data originate from a study of glioma-infiltrating T cells. Trimming removed 2 bases from V and 2 bases from J, with 12 bases in between. Germline-derived CDR1 and CDR2 are SGHVS and FQNEAQ. The CDR3 is 16 residues long. The sequencing sample was made of glioma tissue, nonneoplastic brain tissue, or PBMCs (not recorded which). The rearrangement joins TRBV7-8 to TRBJ2-2, with D perhaps TRBD2 (6 bases). The source of this sequence is a human donor with low-grade glioma or glioblastoma, undergoing nonglioma brain surgery, or in good health (not recorded which). The CDR3 sequence is CASSLLASDNTGELFF. CDR3 bases: TGTGCCAGCAGCTTATTAGCTAGCGACAACACCGGGGAGCTGTTTTTT. Full variable domain (rest looked up from reference TRBV7-8 and TRBJ2-2): GAGVSQSPRYKVAKRGQDVALRCDPISGHVSLFWYQQALGQGPEFLTYFQNEAQLDKSGLPSDRFFAERPEGSVSTLKIQRTQQEDSAVYLCASSLLASDNTGELFFGEGSRLTVL.